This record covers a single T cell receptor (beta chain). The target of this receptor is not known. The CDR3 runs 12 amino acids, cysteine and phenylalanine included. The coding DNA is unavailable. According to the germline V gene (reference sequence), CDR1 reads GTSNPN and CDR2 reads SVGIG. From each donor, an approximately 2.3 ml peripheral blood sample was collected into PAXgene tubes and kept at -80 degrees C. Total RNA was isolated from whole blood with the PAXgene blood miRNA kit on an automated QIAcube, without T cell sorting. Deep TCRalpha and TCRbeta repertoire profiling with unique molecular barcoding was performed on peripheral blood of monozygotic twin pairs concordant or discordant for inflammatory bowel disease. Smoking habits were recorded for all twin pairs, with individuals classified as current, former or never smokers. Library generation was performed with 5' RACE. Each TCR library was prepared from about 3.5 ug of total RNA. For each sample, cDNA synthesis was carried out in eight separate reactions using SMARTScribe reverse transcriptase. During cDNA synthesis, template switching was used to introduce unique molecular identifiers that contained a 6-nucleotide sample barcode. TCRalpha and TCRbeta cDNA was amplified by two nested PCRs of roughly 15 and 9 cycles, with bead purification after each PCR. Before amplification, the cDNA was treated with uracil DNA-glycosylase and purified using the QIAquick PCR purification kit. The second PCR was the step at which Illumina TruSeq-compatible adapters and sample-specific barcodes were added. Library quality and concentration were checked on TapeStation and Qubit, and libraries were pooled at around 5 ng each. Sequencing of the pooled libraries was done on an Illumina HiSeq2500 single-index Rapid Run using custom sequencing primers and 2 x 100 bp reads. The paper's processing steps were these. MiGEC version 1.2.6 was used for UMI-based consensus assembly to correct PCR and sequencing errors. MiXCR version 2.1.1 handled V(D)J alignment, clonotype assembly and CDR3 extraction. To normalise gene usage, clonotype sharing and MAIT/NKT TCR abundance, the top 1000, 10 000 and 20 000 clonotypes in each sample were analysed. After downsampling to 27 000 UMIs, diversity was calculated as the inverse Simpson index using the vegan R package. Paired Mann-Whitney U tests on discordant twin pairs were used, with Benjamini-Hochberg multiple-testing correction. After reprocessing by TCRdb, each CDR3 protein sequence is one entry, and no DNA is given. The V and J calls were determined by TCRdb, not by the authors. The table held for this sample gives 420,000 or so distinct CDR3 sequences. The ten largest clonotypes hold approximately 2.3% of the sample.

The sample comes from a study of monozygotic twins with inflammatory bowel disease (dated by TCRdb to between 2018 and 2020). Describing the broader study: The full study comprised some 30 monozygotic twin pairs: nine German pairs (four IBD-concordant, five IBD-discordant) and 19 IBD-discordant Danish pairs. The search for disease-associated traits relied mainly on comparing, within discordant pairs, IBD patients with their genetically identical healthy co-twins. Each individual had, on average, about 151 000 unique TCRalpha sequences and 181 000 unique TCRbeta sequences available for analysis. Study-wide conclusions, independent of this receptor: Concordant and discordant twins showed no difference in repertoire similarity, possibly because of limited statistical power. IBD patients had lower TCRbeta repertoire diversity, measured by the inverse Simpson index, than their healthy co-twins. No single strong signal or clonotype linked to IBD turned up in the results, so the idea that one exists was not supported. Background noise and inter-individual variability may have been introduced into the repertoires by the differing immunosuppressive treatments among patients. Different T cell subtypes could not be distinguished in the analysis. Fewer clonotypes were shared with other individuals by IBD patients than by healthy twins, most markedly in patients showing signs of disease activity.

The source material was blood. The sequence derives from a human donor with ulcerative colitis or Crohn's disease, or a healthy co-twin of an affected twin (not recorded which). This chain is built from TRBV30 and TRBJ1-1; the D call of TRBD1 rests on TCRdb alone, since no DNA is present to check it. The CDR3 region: CARGLGDTEAFF.